This T cell receptor beta chain was sequenced for a study of T-cell memory formation after mild COVID-19. For the study at large: Largely, TCR clusters stayed within a single donor.

General study points: Later expanders leaned CD4+, whereas clones that contracted between day 15 and 85 were balanced CD4/CD8.

With constant-segment primers, 5'RACE yielded cDNA libraries of TCR alpha and TCR beta that carried sample barcodes and UMIs. Via MiXCR, TCRdb re-called the 5' RACE reads, giving one row per CDR3 protein. The sample carries some 440,000 distinct CDR3 sequences, 20% to 30% recorded once. A word on this clonotype: Its antigen is unidentified.

The germline CDR1 and CDR2 sequences are MNHEY and SVGAGI. The V gene end was trimmed by 6 bases and the J gene end by 5 bases; junction bases not matched to a gene: 10. The CDR3 totals 16 residues. The receptor comes from an adult woman who had mild COVID-19 (a few samples of this study predate the infection). Cell type and time point are not known. The specimen was PBMCs or a T cell subset sorted from them (not recorded which). V is TRBV6-5 and J is TRBJ2-7, with 13 nucleotides matching TRBD2. CDR3 in DNA: TGTGCCAGCAGACGCCGACTAGCGGGGGGCTCGAACGAGCAGTACTTC. Its protein product is CASRRRLAGGSNEQYF.